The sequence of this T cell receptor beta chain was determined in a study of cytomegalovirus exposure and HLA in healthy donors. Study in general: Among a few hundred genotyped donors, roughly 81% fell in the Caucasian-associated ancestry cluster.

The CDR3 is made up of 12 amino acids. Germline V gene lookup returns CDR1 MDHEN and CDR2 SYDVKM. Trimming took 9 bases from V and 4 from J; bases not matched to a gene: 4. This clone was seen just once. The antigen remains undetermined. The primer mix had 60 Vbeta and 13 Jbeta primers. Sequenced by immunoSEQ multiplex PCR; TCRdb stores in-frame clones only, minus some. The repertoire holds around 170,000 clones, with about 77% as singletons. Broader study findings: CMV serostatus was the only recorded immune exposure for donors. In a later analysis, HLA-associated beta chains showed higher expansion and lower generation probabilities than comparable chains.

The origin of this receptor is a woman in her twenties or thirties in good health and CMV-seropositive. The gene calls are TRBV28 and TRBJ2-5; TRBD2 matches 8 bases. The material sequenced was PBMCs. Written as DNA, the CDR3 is TGTGCCAGTGGACTAGCTGGAGAGACCCAGTACTTC. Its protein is CASGLAGETQYF.